These 23 T cell receptor beta chains were sequenced from one sample in a study of blood T cells in healthy people across ages. The authors ran a second PCR of about 7 to 11 cycles using a sample-barcoded 5' primer and a J-beta primer mix. Using its own MiXCR run on the 5' RACE reads, TCRdb lists one record per CDR3 protein. Of approximately 2,000,000 distinct CDR3 sequences in the sample, approximately 40% were seen once. The sample taken for sequencing was blood. These receptors were collected from a human donor in good health.

This clonotype was picked up a small number of times. The chain couples TRBV14 to TRBJ1-5, with TRBD1 as a possible D gene (6 bases). Germline V gene data show CDR1 as SGHDN and CDR2 as FVKESK. The CDR3 runs to 19 residues. Between the trimmed V and J ends, which lost 7 bases and 5 bases, there was a span of 30 bases. DNA for the CDR3: TGTGCCAGCAATATGGGGATGGTGACAGGACTCCGTGCGGATCAGCCCCAGCATTTT. It codes for CASNMGMVTGLRADQPQHF.

A remark on this clonotype: An end of the junction differs from the germline gene, which may be a read error. This rearrangement joins TRBV5-5 to TRBJ2-1; no clear D. Germline V gene data show CDR1 as SGHKS and CDR2 as YYEKEE (reference sequence). This CDR3 contains 12 residues. CDR3 nucleotide sequence: TGTGCCAACAGCTTGAACTACAATGAGCAGTTCTTC. It is translated as CANSLNYNEQFF. The full variable domain, completed using reference TRBV5-5 and TRBJ2-1, is DAGVTQSPTHLIKTRGQQVTLRCSPISGHKSVSWYQQVLGQGPQFIFQYYEKEERGRGNFPDRFSARQFPNYSSELNVNALLLGDSALYLCANSLNYNEQFFGPGTRLTVL.

This clonotype was picked up a small number of times. The chain has TRBV7-2 and TRBJ1-2, with 7 bases matching TRBD1. The CDR3 is 14 amino acids. V lost 3 bases and J lost 6; bases outside the gene matches: 7. Per germline, CDR1 SGHTA and CDR2 FQGNSA. The CDR3 protein is CASSFVRGRNGYTF. As DNA, the CDR3 is TGTGCCAGCAGCTTTGTAAGGGGGCGTAATGGCTACACCTTC.

Details on this clonotype: The junction departs from the called germline gene at one end, perhaps through a read error. The chain combines TRBV20-1 with TRBJ1-5; tentatively, D is TRBD1 (5 bases). The CDR3 loop spans 12 amino acids. Germline CDR1 DFQATT, CDR2 SNEGSKA (reference sequence). As DNA, the CDR3 is TGCAATGCTAGGATGGGGCAACAGCCCCAGCATTTT. It yields the protein CNARMGQQPQHF.

The chain carries TRBV20-1 and TRBJ2-3, with TRBD1 matching over 8 bases. Germline V lookup: CDR1 DFQATT, CDR2 SNEGSKA (reference sequence). The CDR3 length is 14 residues. V trimming: 4 bases; J trimming: 3 bases; junction bases outside the gene matches: 6. The CDR3 spells CSATGQGLTDTQYF. Written as DNA, the CDR3 is TGCAGTGCTACCGGACAGGGACTGACAGATACGCAGTATTTT.

Only a few counts were recorded for this clonotype. CDR3 amino acids: CATQTRAEFGYRGSSGNEQFF. The CDR3 nucleotides read TGTGCCACCCAAACTAGGGCGGAATTCGGTTACAGGGGGTCATCAGGAAATGAGCAGTTCTTC. This chain joins TRBV11-2 and TRBJ2-1; TRBD1 matches 8 bases. From germline, CDR1 is SGHAT and CDR2 FQNNGV. The CDR3 totals 21 residues. The J segment lost 7 bases and the V segment lost 10 bases, leaving 33 bases of the junction unmatched.

This clonotype has just a few counts. The chain joins TRBV4-3 to TRBJ1-5, with D possibly being TRBD1 (5 bases). V lost 3 bases and J 6 bases, leaving 30 bases between the germline ends. The CDR3 spans 20 residues. Germline CDR1 is LGHNA and CDR2 is YSLEER. The CDR3 nucleotides are TGCGCCAGCAGCCAGCTGACCGGGACCTTCTCCAAAGGGTCGGGTCAGCCCCAGCATTTT. Translation gives CASSQLTGTFSKGSGQPQHF.

This clonotype was picked up a small number of times. This chain uses TRBV7-3 with TRBJ1-1, with D hard to call. CDR1 and CDR2 from the germline V gene are SGHTA and FQGTGA. Trimming cost V 4 bases and J 1 base, with 19 bases left between them. The CDR3 totals 17 residues. The CDR3 DNA follows: TGTGCCAGCAGCTACCAAGCCCGGGGTACCCCGAACACTGAAGCTTTCTTT. The encoded protein is CASSYQARGTPNTEAFF.

The genes are TRBV24-1 and TRBJ1-5, with D unresolved. The germline V gene has CDR1 KGHDR and CDR2 SFDVKD. The CDR3 covers 12 residues. The V and J ends lost 6 bases and 6 bases respectively, with 8 bases between them. The chain's CDR3 is CATSLGSQPQHF. The CDR3 coding sequence is TGTGCCACCAGTCTGGGTAGTCAGCCCCAGCATTTT.

The rearrangement links TRBV6-1 to TRBJ2-3; a possible D gene is TRBD1 (6 bases). Germline V gene data show CDR1 as MNHNS and CDR2 as SASEGT. The ends were cut back, 2 bases at V and 3 bases at J, with 9 bases in the middle. The CDR3 runs to 14 residues. The CDR3 DNA sequence: TGTGCCAGCAGTGAAAGGGACAAAACAGATACGCAGTATTTT. Translation: CASSERDKTDTQYF.

The J gene is TRBJ2-3, the V gene TRBV12-3 or TRBV12-4, with 9 positions matching TRBD1. The V segment lost 5 bases and the J segment 3 bases; nucleotides outside the gene matches: 15. CDR3 length: 18 residues. CDR3 region: CASSLHRGQFGLTDTQYF. In nucleotides, the CDR3 is TGTGCCAGCAGTCTCCACAGGGGGCAATTCGGATTGACAGATACGCAGTATTTT.

This clonotype was detected only a few times. Compared with germline, one end of the junction differs, possibly owing to a read error. J is TRBJ2-1 and V is TRBV6-5; D is perhaps TRBD2 (5 bases). CDR1 is MNHEY, CDR2 SVGAGI, per germline. This CDR3 has 16 residues. As DNA, the CDR3 is TGTACCAGCAGTTACTTATCGAGGGTAAAGTACAATGAGCAGTTCTTC. Its translation: CTSSYLSRVKYNEQFF.

The genes are TRBV7-2 and TRBJ2-5, with 11 bases identical to TRBD1. The J call may be faulty, since TRBJ2-7 better matches the DNA end. CDR1 is SGHTA, CDR2 FQGNSA, per germline. This CDR3 is built from 16 residues. The CDR3 coding sequence is TGTGCCAGCAGCCCCCGCGGACAGGGGGCTTGGGACGAGCAGTACTTC. The encoded protein is CASSPRGQGAWDEQYF.

This clonotype occurred a few times. This clone may be a read error of a much larger clone one base away. This sequence joins TRBV13 and TRBJ2-1; D uncertain. This CDR3 comprises 12 residues. Germline-derived CDR1 and CDR2 are PRHDT and FYEKMQ (reference sequence). CDR3 protein: CTSSLVANEQFF. The CDR3 DNA follows: TGTACCAGCAGCTTAGTGGCGAATGAGCAGTTCTTC.

This clonotype was recorded a few times. The rearrangement uses TRBV7-9 and TRBJ2-7, with 8 positions matching TRBD1. Germline lookup yields CDR1 SEHNR and CDR2 FQNEAQ (reference sequence). The CDR3 contains 16 residues. With 6 bases clipped from V and 2 bases from J, the junction kept 12 bases outside the gene matches. Here the CDR3 reads CASRSSQGAFTYEQYF. The CDR3 DNA follows: TGTGCCAGCAGATCTAGTCAGGGGGCCTTTACCTACGAGCAGTACTTC.

The chain employs TRBV6-2 or TRBV6-3 and TRBJ2-5; tentatively, D is TRBD2 (7 bases). Germline values: CDR1 MNHEY, CDR2 SVGEGT. There are 15 residues in the CDR3. V was pared by 2 bases and J by 7 bases, with 17 bases between. The CDR3 spells CASSYGGGTRGTQYF. For the CDR3, the DNA is TGTGCCAGCAGTTACGGGGGGGGGACCAGGGGGACCCAGTACTTC.

The chain is built from TRBV9 and TRBJ1-6, with D hard to call. This CDR3 is 17 amino acids long. The V end was cut by 4 bases, the J end by 14 bases, with 28 bases between. From germline, CDR1 is SGDLS and CDR2 YYNGEE. The CDR3 region has the DNA TGTGCCAGCAGCACTCCAGGCGGGTACCCCGGGCTTTGGGCCCTCCACTTT. Translating gives CASSTPGGYPGLWALHF. The full variable domain, completed using reference TRBV9 and TRBJ1-6, is DSGVTQTPKHLITATGQRVTLRCSPRSGDLSVYWYQQSLDQGLQFLIQYYNGEERAKGNILERFSAQQFPDLHSELNLSSLELGDSALYFCASSTPGGYPGLWALHFGNGTRLTVT.

This chain uses TRBV11-1 with TRBJ2-2; the D is unclear. The CDR3 sequence is 15 residues long. V gave up 5 bases and J gave up 5 bases, with 15 bases separating them. Germline values: CDR1 SGHAT, CDR2 FQDESV (reference sequence). The CDR3 coding sequence is TGTGCCAGCAGCCCCCCCGGGCTTAGTACCGGGGAGCTGTTTTTT. Its protein product is CASSPPGLSTGELFF.

This chain uses TRBV9 with TRBJ2-3; 7 nucleotides match TRBD2. With 1 base clipped from V and 2 bases from J, the junction kept 4 bases outside the gene matches. Per germline, CDR1 SGDLS and CDR2 YYNGEE. CDR3 length equals 15 residues. The CDR3 protein is CASSVREGATDTQYF. The CDR3, as DNA: TGTGCCAGCAGCGTAAGGGAGGGAGCCACAGATACGCAGTATTTT.

In regard to this clonotype: An end of the junction does not agree with germline; a read error may underlie this. V and J are TRBV27 and TRBJ1-1; TRBD1 agrees at 7 bases. The CDR3 consists of 14 residues. Germline values: CDR1 MNHEY, CDR2 SMNVEV (reference sequence). The CDR3 reads CASTVQGGNTKAFF. CDR3 in DNA: TGTGCCAGCACCGTTCAGGGGGGGAACACTAAAGCTTTCTTT.

V gene TRBV4-2 combines with J gene TRBJ2-3, with 9 positions matching TRBD1. CDR1 is LGHNA and CDR2 is YNFKEQ in the germline V gene. The trim removed 3 bases at V and 2 bases at J, leaving 9 bases unmatched. CDR3 length equals 17 residues. The CDR3 reads CASSHLGQGSTTDTQYF. CDR3 coding DNA: TGTGCCAGCAGCCACCTCGGACAGGGGTCGACCACAGATACGCAGTATTTT.

This clonotype has more than one count but fewer than ten. This chain connects TRBV24-1 to TRBJ2-3; no firm D call. The germline V and J ends were trimmed by 5 bases and 0 bases, with 11 bases remaining between them. The CDR3 loop spans 15 amino acids. Per germline, CDR1 KGHDR and CDR2 SFDVKD. The CDR3 nucleotides read TGTGCCACCAGTGTTTCCCTATCGAGCACAGATACGCAGTATTTT. Translating it yields CATSVSLSSTDTQYF.

CDR3 residues: CSARDTQVYEQYF. CDR3 coding DNA: TGCAGTGCTAGAGATACCCAGGTCTACGAGCAGTACTTC. The chain uses TRBV20-1 and TRBJ2-7; no clear D. V lost 0 bases to trimming and J lost 3 bases, with 9 bases between them. The CDR3 runs to 13 residues. The germline V gene encodes CDR1 DFQATT and CDR2 SNEGSKA (reference sequence).